This record looks at one T cell receptor (beta chain) sequence and its context. What it binds is not known. This sample is drawn from a study of stem cell transplantation in POMP-related autoinflammatory disease. Overall study: DNA chimerism showed 100% graft donor engraftment of neutrophils and platelets through one year. Findings and caveats of the study: In patients with PRAID, every analyzed T-cell subset tended to show lower diversity and higher clonality.

PRAID featured prominent immunodeficiency. TCRdb's table, derived via immunoSEQ multiplex PCR, lists solely in-frame clones and lacks some. The profile shows about 7,800 clones, about nine tenths of them singletons. The junction had 5 bases not matched to a gene; V was cut back by 2 bases and J by 6 bases. The germline V gene encodes CDR1 WNHNN and CDR2 SYGVQD (reference sequence). This CDR3 has 15 amino acids. This specimen was CD8+ T cells from PBMCs, taken after stem cell transplantation. The chain uses TRBV10-1 and TRBJ2-3, with TRBD2 matching over 10 bases. This clonotype originated in a human patient with POMP-related autoinflammation and immune dysregulation (PRAID). The graft donor may have contributed some T cells. The CDR3 loop reads CASSEVAGGADTQYF. The CDR3 DNA reads as TGCGCCAGCAGTGAGGTAGCGGGGGGAGCTGATACGCAGTATTTT.